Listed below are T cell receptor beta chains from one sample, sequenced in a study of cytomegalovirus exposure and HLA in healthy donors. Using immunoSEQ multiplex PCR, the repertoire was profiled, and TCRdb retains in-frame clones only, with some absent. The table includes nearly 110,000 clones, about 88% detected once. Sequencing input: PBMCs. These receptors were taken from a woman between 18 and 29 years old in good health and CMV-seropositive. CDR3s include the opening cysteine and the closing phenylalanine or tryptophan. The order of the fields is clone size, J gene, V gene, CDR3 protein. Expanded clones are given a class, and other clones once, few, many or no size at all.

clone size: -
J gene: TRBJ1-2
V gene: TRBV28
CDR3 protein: CASTPPTGLMSYGYTF

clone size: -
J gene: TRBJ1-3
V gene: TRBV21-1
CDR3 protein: CASSKATRPQGGGNTIYF

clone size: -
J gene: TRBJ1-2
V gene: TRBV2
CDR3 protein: CASRPTQGASYGYTF

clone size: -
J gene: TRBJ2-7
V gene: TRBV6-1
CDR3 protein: CASLQVYYEQYF

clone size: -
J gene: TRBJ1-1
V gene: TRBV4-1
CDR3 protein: CASSQALDRVTEAFF

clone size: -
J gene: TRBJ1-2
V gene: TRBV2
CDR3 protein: CASRATGKGNYGYTF

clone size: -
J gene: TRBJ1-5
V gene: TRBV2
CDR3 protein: CASILGGYSNQPQHF

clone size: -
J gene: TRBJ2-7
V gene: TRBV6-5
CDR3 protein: CAEKKQGNSYEQYF

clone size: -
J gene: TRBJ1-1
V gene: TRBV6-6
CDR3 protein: CASTPNTEAFF

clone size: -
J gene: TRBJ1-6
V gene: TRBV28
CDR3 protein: CASSYRDRGHSPLHF

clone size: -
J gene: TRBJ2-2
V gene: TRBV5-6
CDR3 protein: CASSLGTATGELFF

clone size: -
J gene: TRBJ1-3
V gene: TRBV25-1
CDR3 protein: CASSESSLGVGNTIYF

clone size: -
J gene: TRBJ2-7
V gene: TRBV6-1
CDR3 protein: CASSRRQEMDEQYF

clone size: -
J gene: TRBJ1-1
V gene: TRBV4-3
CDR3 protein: CASSQEPQGANTEAFF

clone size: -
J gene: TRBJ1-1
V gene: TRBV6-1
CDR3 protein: CASSVVPGTVNTEAFF

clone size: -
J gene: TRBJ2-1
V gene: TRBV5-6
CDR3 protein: CASSSGQAPYNEQFF

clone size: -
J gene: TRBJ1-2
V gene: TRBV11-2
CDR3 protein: CASSLGQGGGYTF

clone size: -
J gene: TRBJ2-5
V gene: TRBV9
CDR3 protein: CASSAFPTSGNQETQYF

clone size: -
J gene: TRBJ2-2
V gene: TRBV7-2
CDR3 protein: CASSLGGTGTGELFF

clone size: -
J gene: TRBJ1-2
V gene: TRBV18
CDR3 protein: CASSRGNRDSYGYTF

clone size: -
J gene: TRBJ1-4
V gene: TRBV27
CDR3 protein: CASSRSGGDNEKLFF

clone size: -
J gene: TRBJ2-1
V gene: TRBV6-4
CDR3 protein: CASSDQGGQGEQFF

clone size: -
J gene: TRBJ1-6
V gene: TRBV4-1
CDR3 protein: CASSQAPDIPFYNSPLHF

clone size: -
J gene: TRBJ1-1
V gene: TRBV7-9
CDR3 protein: CASSPAGTGFGAFF

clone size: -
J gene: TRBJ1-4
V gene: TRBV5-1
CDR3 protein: CASSSTLTTGGGEKLFF

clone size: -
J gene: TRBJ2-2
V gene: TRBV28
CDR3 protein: CASSTGGRSGELFF

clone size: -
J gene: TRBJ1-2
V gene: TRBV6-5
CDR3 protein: CASSYSGGPYGYTF

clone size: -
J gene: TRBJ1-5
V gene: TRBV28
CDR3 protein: CASSSDQPQHF

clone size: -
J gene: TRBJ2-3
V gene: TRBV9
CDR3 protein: CASSGGDLRGNMYF

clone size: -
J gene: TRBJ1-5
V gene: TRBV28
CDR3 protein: CASSRRALGNQPQHF

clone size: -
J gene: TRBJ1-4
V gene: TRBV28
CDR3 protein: CASSSPQGGEKLFF

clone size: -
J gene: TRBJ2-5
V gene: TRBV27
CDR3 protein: CASSSLWTGGMETQYF

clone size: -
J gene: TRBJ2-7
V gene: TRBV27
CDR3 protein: CASSPRAYGQGSYEQYF

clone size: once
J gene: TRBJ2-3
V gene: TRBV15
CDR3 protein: CATSLERGATDTQYF

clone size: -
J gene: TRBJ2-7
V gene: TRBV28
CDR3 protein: CASSLSGNEQYF

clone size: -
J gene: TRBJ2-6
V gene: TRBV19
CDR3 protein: CASTEAGPGANVLTF

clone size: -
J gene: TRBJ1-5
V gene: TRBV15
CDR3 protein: CATSTGGGGQPQHF

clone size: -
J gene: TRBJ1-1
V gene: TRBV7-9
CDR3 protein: CASSLQTTNTEAFF

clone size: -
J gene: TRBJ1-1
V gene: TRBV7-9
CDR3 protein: CASSRYREGNTEAFF

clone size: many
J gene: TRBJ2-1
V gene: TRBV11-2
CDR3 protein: CASSLGPGQGSYNEQFF

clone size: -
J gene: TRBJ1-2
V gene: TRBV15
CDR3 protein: CATSTGQGGYGYTF

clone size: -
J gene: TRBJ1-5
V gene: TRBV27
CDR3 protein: CASSSREKPNQPQHF

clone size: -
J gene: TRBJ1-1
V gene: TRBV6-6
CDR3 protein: CASSRGTGGPEAFF

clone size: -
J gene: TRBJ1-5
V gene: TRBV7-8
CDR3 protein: CASSTGGHQPQHF

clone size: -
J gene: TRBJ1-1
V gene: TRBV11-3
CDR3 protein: CASSSTGWTEAFF

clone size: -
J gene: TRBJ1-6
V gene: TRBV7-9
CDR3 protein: CASSFPGGIDSPLHF

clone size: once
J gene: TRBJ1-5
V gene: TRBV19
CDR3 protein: CASLSFWGGNQPQHF

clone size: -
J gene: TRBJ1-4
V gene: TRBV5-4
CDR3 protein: CASREMGQAREKLFF

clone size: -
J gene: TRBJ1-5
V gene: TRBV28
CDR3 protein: CASRRTGPMSNQPQHF

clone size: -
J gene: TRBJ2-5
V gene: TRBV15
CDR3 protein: CATSSRGGAETQYF

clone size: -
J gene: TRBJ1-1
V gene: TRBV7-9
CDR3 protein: CASSSPPGTGGNTEAFF

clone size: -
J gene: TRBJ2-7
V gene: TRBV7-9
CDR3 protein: CASSLSGQAGDEQYF

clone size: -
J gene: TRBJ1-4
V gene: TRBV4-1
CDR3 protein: CASSHHRGQGDEKLFF

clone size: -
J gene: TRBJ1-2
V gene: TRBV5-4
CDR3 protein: CASSRVQDPGGGYTF

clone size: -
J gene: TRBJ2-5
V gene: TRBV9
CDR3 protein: CASSPTSGGEATQYF

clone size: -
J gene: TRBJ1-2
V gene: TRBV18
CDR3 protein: CASSPPSGQNYGYTF

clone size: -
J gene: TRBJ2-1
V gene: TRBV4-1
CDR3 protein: CASSAHYSGTSGPRPGNEQFF

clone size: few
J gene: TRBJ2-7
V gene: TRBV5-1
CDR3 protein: CASSFRTEFSYEQYF

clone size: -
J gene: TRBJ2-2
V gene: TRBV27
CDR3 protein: CASSSGLAPGELFF